The T cell receptor (beta chain) under discussion was sequenced for a study of shared clonotypes between healthy human individuals. Study summary: The cohort comprised a couple of women and a few men. Their ages spanned 18 to 49 years. Each donor had three CD4 naive, three CD4 memory, two CD8 naive and one CD8 memory plate. Study observations and caveats: The genetic and exposure-history diversity represented was limited by few donors.

The protocol was immunoSEQ multiplex PCR, while the TCRdb copy is restricted to in-frame clones and leaves out a portion. Among around 1.6 million clones, 95% to 99% were seen once, and the ten largest hold less than 0.55%. The CDR3 covers 12 residues. Trimming shortened V by 1 base and J by 3 bases, and 4 bases separated the two germline ends. CDR1 is MNHNS and CDR2 is SASEGT in the germline V gene. On this clone itself: Its antigen is undetermined. This sample also contains other DNA sequences that code for the same CDR3.

Splitting the CD4+ cells yielded a CD45RA+ naive subset and a CD45RA-negative memory subset. Sample: naive CD4+ T cells sorted from blood. Subset meaning: CD45RA+ positively selected. The clonotype comes from a man aged 25-40 years in good health. The rearrangement links TRBV6-1 to TRBJ2-7, with D uncertain. The CDR3 region has the DNA TGTGCCAGCAGTGAAGGTTACTACGAGCAGTACTTC. It codes for CASSEGYYEQYF.